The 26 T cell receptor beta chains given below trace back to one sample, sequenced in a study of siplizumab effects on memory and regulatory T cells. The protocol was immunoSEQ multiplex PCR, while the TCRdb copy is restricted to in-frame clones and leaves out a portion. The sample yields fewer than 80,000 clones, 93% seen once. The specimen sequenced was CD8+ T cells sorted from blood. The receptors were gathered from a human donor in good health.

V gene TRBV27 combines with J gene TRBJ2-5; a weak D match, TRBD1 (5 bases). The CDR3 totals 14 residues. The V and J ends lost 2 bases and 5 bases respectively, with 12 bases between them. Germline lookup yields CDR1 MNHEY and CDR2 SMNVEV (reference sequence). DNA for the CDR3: TGTGCCAGCAGTTTAATCCCAGGGATGGAGACCCAGTACTTC. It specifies CASSLIPGMETQYF.

The CDR3 bases are TGTGCCAGCAGCTTAGGGCTAGCGGGGGGGTACACCGGGGAGCTGTTTTTT. This codes for CASSLGLAGGYTGELFF. The V and J genes are TRBV5-4 and TRBJ2-2, with TRBD2 matching 12 bases. The junction had 5 bases not matched to a gene; V was cut back by 2 bases and J by 3 bases. Germline V gives CDR1 SGHNT, CDR2 YYREEE (reference sequence). The CDR3 length is 17 residues.

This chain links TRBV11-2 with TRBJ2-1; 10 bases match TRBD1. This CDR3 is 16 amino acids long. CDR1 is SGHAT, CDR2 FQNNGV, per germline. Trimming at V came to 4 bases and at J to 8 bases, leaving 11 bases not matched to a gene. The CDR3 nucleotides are TGTGCCAGCAGCTCACCAACCGGGACAGGGGACCATGAGCAGTTCTTC. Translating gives CASSSPTGTGDHEQFF. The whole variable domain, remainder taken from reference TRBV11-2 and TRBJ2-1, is EAGVAQSPRYKIIEKRQSVAFWCNPISGHATLYWYQQILGQGPKLLIQFQNNGVVDDSQLPKDRFSAERLKGVDSTLKIQPAKLEDSAVYLCASSSPTGTGDHEQFFGPGTRLTVL.

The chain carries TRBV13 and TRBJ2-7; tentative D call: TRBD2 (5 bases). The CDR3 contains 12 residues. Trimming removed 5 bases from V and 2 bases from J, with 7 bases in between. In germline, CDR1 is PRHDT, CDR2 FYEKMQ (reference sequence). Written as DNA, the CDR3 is TGTGCCAGCAGCACGACTACCTACGAGCAGTACTTC. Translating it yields CASSTTTYEQYF.

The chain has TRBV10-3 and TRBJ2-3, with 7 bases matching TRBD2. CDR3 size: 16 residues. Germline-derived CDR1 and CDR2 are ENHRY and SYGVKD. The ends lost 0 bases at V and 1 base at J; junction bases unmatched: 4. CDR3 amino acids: CAISESYRGGTDTQYF. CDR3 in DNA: TGTGCCATCAGTGAGTCGTATCGGGGGGGCACAGATACGCAGTATTTT.

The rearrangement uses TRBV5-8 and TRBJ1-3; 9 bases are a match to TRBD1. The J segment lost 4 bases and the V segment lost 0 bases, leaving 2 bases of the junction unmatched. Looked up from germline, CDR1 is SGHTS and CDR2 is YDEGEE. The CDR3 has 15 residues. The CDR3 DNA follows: TGTGCCAGCAGCTTGGGAGGGACAGGGGGAAACACCATATATTTT. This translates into CASSLGGTGGNTIYF.

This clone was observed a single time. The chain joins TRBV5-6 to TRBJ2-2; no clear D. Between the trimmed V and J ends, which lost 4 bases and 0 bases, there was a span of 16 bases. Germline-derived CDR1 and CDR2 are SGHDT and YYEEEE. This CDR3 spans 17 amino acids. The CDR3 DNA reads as TGTGCCAGCAGCCCAGACTCGCGAGATGCGAACACCGGGGAGCTGTTTTTT. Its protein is CASSPDSRDANTGELFF.

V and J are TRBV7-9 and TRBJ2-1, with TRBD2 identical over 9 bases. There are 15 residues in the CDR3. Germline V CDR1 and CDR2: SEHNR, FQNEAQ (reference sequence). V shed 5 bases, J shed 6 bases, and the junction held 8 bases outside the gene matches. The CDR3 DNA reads TGTGCCAGCAGCCAACTAGCGGGTTTGGGCAATGAGCAGTTCTTC. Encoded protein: CASSQLAGLGNEQFF.

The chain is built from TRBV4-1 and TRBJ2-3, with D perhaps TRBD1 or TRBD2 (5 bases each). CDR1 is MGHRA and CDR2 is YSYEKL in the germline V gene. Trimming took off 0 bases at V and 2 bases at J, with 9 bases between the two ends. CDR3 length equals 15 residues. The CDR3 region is CASSQERGDTDTQYF. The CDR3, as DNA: TGCGCCAGCAGCCAAGAGCGAGGGGACACAGATACGCAGTATTTT.

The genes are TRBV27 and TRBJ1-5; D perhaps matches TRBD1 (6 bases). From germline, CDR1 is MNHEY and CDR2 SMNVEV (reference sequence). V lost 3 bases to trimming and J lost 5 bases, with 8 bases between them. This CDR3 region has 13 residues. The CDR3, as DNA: TGTGCCAGCAGTTTGGCAGGGGATCAGCCCCAGCATTTT. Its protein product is CASSLAGDQPQHF.

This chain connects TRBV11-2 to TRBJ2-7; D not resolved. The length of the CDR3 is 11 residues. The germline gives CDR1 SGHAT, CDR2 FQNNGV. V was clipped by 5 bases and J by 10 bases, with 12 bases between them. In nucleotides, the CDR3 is TGTGCCAGCAGCCCGGGTCCTATTCAGTACTTC. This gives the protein CASSPGPIQYF.

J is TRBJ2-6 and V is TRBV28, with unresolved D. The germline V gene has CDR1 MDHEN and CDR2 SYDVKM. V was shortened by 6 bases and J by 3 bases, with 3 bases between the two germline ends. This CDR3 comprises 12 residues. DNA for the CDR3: TGTGCCAGCAGGGGTGGGGCCAACGTCCTGACTTTC. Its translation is CASRGGANVLTF.

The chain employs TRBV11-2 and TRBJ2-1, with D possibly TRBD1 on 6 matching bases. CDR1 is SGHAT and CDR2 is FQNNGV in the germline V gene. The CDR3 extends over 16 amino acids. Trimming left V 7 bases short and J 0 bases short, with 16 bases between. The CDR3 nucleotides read TGTGCCAGCAAACCCTCTTGGGGGCTCTCCTACAATGAGCAGTTCTTC. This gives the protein CASKPSWGLSYNEQFF.

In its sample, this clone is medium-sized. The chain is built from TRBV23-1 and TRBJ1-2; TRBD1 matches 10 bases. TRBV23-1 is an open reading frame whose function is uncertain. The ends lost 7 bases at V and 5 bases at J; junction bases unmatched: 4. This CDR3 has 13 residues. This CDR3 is CASIRQGAYGYTF. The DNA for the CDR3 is TGCGCCAGCATCCGACAGGGGGCGTATGGCTACACCTTC.

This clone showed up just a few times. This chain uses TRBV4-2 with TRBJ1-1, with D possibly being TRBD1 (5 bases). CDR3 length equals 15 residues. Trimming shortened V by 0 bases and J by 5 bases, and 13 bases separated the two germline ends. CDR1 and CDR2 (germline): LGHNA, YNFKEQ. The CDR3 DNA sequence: TGTGCCAGCAGCCAAGATGGGGGTAGTTATACTGAAGCTTTCTTT. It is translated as CASSQDGGSYTEAFF.

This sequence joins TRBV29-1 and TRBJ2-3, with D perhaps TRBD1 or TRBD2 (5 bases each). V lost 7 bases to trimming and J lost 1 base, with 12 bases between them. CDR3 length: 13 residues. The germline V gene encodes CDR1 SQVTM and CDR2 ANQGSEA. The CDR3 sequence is CSARDRGTDTQYF. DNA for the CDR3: TGCAGCGCTCGGGACCGGGGCACAGATACGCAGTATTTT.

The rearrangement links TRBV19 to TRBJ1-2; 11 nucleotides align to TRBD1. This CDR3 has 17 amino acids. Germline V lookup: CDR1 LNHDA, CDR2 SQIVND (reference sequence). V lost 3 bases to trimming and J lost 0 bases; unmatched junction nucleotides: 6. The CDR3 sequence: CASSIGDRGTANYGYTF. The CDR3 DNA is TGTGCCAGTAGTATTGGGGACAGGGGGACGGCTAACTATGGCTACACCTTC.

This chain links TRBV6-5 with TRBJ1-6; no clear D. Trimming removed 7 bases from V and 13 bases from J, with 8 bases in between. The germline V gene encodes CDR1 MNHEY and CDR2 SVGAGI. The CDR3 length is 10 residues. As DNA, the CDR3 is TGTGCCAGCAATTCATACCCCCTCCACTTT. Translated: CASNSYPLHF.

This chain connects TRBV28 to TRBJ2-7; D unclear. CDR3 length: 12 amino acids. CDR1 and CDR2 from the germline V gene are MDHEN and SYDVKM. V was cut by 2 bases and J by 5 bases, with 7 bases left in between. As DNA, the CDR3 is TGTGCCAGCAGTTTAGGTGGCCACGAGCAGTACTTC. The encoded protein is CASSLGGHEQYF.

CDR3: CASSPVQGAVQETQYF. DNA for the CDR3: TGTGCCAGCAGCCCCGTACAGGGGGCCGTCCAAGAGACCCAGTACTTC. The rearrangement links TRBV11-2 to TRBJ2-5; TRBD1 aligns across 9 bases. CDR3 size: 16 residues. CDR1 and CDR2 from the germline V gene are SGHAT and FQNNGV. With 5 bases clipped from V and 1 base from J, the junction kept 8 bases outside the gene matches.

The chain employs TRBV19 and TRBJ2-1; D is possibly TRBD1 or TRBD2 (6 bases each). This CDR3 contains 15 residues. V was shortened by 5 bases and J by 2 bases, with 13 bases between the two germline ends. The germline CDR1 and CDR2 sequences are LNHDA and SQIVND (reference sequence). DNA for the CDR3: TGTGCCAGTAGTTTTCCCGGGGGCACCTACAATGAGCAGTTCTTC. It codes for CASSFPGGTYNEQFF.

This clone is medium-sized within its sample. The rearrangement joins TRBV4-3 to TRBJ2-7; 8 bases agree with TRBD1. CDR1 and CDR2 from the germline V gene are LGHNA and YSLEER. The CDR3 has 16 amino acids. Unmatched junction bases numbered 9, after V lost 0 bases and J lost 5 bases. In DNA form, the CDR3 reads TGCGCCAGCAGCCAAGACTTCGGCCAGGGGGCAGACGAGCAGTACTTC. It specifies CASSQDFGQGADEQYF.

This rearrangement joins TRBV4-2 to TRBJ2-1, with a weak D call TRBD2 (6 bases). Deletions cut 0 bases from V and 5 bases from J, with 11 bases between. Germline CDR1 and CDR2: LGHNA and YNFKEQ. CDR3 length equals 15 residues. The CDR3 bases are TGTGCCAGCAGCCAAGATTACACTAGCAACAATGAGCAGTTCTTC. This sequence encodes CASSQDYTSNNEQFF.

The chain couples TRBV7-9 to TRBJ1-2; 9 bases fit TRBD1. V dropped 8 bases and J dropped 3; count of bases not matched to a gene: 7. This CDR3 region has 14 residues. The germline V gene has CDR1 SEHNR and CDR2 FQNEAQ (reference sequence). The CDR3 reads CASSSRDRDYGYTF. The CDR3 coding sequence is TGTGCCAGCTCCTCCCGGGACAGGGACTATGGCTACACCTTC.

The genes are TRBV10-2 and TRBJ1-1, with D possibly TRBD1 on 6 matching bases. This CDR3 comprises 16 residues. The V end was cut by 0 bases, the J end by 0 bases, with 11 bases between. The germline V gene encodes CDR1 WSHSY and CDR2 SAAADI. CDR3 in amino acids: CASSESAGDMNTEAFF. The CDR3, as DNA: TGCGCCAGCAGTGAGTCGGCGGGGGACATGAACACTGAAGCTTTCTTT.

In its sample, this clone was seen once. The CDR3 nucleotides read TGTGCTACCGAGGGGCCCCGCGGGACCCAGTACTTC. Translating gives CATEGPRGTQYF. V and J are TRBV2 and TRBJ2-5, with D perhaps assigned TRBD1 or TRBD2 (5 bases each). Germline loops: CDR1 SNHLY, CDR2 FYNNEI. The CDR3 contains 12 residues.